This entry lists 32 T cell receptor beta chains sequenced from one sample in a study of CD8+ T cells in alopecia areata. Treatment specified: oral pan-JAK inhibitor, 5-10 mg twice daily. Reverse transcription of extracted RNA yielded cDNA, which provided the sequencing template. The table came from immunoSEQ multiplex PCR; TCRdb's copy has only in-frame clones and leaves some out. The table records 110,000 or so clones, roughly three fifths of them present only once. Sequences were derived from CD4+ T cells sorted from blood, sampled at week 24, from a patient treated with tofacitinib. The receptors stem from a human donor with alopecia areata.

The gene calls are TRBV5-6 and TRBJ1-2, with D tentatively TRBD1 (6 bases). V was clipped by 4 bases and J by 3 bases, with 10 bases between them. Germline V gene lookup returns CDR1 SGHDT and CDR2 YYEEEE. This CDR3 contains 13 residues. CDR3 nucleotides: TGTGCCAGCAGCCCAGGGGAGGACTATGGCTACACCTTC. This sequence encodes CASSPGEDYGYTF.

The CDR3 DNA follows: TGTGCCTGGAGGGGACAGAACATGCAGACAGATACGCAGTATTTT. The encoded protein is CAWRGQNMQTDTQYF. The chain is built from TRBV30 and TRBJ2-3, with 7 bases matching TRBD1. With V trimmed by 3 bases and J by 3 bases, 9 bases remained unmatched. CDR1 and CDR2 from the germline V gene are GTSNPN and SVGIG (reference sequence). CDR3 size: 15 residues.

The genes are TRBV4-1 and TRBJ2-6; no reliable D call. Germline CDR1 MGHRA, CDR2 YSYEKL. This CDR3 spans 14 amino acids. With 4 bases removed from V and 0 bases from J, the gap between germline ends came to 4 bases. CDR3 loop: CASSRDSGANVLTF. Written as DNA, the CDR3 is TGCGCCAGCAGCCGCGACTCTGGGGCCAACGTCCTGACTTTC.

V usage is TRBV30 and J usage is TRBJ1-5, with a tentative D call TRBD1 (5 bases). This CDR3 has 15 amino acids. The V gene's germline CDR1 is GTSNPN and CDR2 SVGIG (reference sequence). V lost 3 bases and J 2 bases, leaving 14 bases between the germline ends. For the CDR3, the DNA is TGTGCCTGGAGGGATGGGAGGGGAGGCAATCAGCCCCAGCATTTT. Protein: CAWRDGRGGNQPQHF.

The rearrangement joins TRBV30 to TRBJ2-5, with TRBD2 identical over 8 bases. Germline V gives CDR1 GTSNPN, CDR2 SVGIG (reference sequence). The CDR3 is made up of 14 amino acids. Trimming removed 3 bases from V and 1 base from J; junction bases left unmatched: 4. Written as DNA, the CDR3 is TGTGCCTGGAGGCCGGGACTAGTCCAAGAGACCCAGTACTTC. Protein product: CAWRPGLVQETQYF.

The chain is built from TRBV15 and TRBJ1-2; D call uncertain. The V end was cut by 0 bases, the J end by 6 bases, with 5 bases between. Per the germline V gene, CDR1 is LNHNV and CDR2 is YYDKDF (reference sequence). The CDR3 runs to 12 residues. CDR3 loop: CATSRDGHGYTF. The CDR3 nucleotides read TGTGCCACCAGCAGAGATGGGCATGGCTACACCTTC.

This clone was recorded a few times. The chain has TRBV29-1 and TRBJ2-7; 9 bases match TRBD1. V lost 0 bases and J lost 8; bases outside the gene matches: 5. The CDR3 length is 13 residues. Germline V gene lookup returns CDR1 SQVTM and CDR2 ANQGSEA. The CDR3 region is CSVEEGTGHKQYF. CDR3 coding DNA: TGCAGCGTTGAAGAGGGGACAGGGCATAAGCAGTACTTC.

CDR3 loop: CASSQGQGEETQYF. CDR3 coding DNA: TGCGCCAGCAGCCAGGGACAGGGTGAAGAGACCCAGTACTTC. The chain combines TRBV4-3 with TRBJ2-5; the match to TRBD1 covers 9 bases. The germline V gene encodes CDR1 LGHNA and CDR2 YSLEER. This CDR3 has 14 residues. Germline trimming cut 3 bases from V and 3 bases from J; bases unmatched to any gene: 2.

The chain is built from TRBV30 and TRBJ1-2; D gene uncertain. CDR1 and CDR2 (germline): GTSNPN, SVGIG (reference sequence). The CDR3 runs to 11 residues. The CDR3 protein is CAGRRAYGYTF. The CDR3 nucleotides are TGTGCGGGAAGAAGAGCCTATGGCTACACCTTC.

For this clone: The same CDR3 also results from other DNA sequences found in this sample. The chain is built from TRBV5-6 and TRBJ2-5; no reliable D call. Per the germline V gene, CDR1 is SGHDT and CDR2 is YYEEEE. The V end lost 3 bases, the J end lost 4 bases, and 4 bases lay between the germline ends. The CDR3 extends over 11 amino acids. CDR3 sequence (DNA): TGTGCCAGCAGCTCCCGAGAGACCCAGTACTTC. This encodes CASSSRETQYF.

This chain links TRBV5-6 with TRBJ2-2; 8 nucleotides align to TRBD1. Losses at the gene ends were 2 bases for V and 5 bases for J; bases not matched to a gene: 8. The germline V gene encodes CDR1 SGHDT and CDR2 YYEEEE. This CDR3 comprises 16 residues. The CDR3: CASSFPQGARTGELFF. In DNA form, the CDR3 reads TGTGCCAGCAGCTTCCCTCAGGGGGCGCGGACCGGGGAGCTGTTTTTT.

The chain recombines TRBV6-5 with TRBJ1-5, with 8 bases matching TRBD1. Germline-derived CDR1 and CDR2 are MNHEY and SVGAGI. V shed 6 bases and J 8 bases; nucleotides not matched to a gene: 6. This CDR3 comprises 13 residues. The CDR3 loop reads CASRPTGVEPQHF. The CDR3 nucleotides are TGTGCCAGCAGACCGACAGGGGTCGAGCCCCAGCATTTT.

The genes are TRBV14 and TRBJ1-6; no clear D. Trimming pared 0 bases from V and 14 bases from J, leaving 11 bases between. The V gene's germline CDR1 is SGHDN and CDR2 FVKESK. CDR3 length: 13 residues. CDR3 protein: CASSQDRLSTLHF. The CDR3 DNA is TGTGCCAGCAGCCAAGACCGCCTAAGCACCCTCCACTTT. Full variable domain (outside the CDR3, taken from reference TRBV14 and TRBJ1-6): EAGVTQFPSHSVIEKGQTVTLRCDPISGHDNLYWYRRVMGKEIKFLLHFVKESKQDESGMPNNRFLAERTGGTYSTLKVQPAELEDSGVYFCASSQDRLSTLHFGNGTRLTVT.

The chain has TRBV30 and TRBJ2-7; D gene unclear. V was pared by 3 bases and J by 1 base, with 4 bases between. The CDR3 runs to 11 residues. Looked up from germline, CDR1 is GTSNPN and CDR2 is SVGIG (reference sequence). The CDR3 DNA is TGTGCCTGGAGCTTATCCTACGAGCAGTACTTC. It translates to CAWSLSYEQYF.

The V gene is TRBV5-6, the J gene TRBJ2-5; TRBD2 is a possible D gene (6 bases). The V gene's germline CDR1 is SGHDT and CDR2 YYEEEE. The CDR3 length is 13 residues. V lost 6 bases to trimming and J lost 4 bases, with 13 bases between them. CDR3 nucleotides: TGTGCCAGCAACAAACTAGCAGGAGAGACCCAGTACTTC. Protein: CASNKLAGETQYF.

This chain connects TRBV6-5 to TRBJ1-2, with D possibly being TRBD1 (6 bases). CDR3 size: 13 residues. Trimming pared 5 bases from V and 4 bases from J, leaving 11 bases between. Germline-derived CDR1 and CDR2 are MNHEY and SVGAGI. In DNA form, the CDR3 reads TGTGCCAGCAGTGAACAGGGCCTCTATGGCTACACCTTC. This codes for CASSEQGLYGYTF.

This clone has a handful of counts. Other nucleotide sequences from this sample produce the same CDR3. The rearrangement uses TRBV29-1 and TRBJ1-1, with D possibly being TRBD1 (5 bases). Per the germline V gene, CDR1 is SQVTM and CDR2 is ANQGSEA. Trimming pared 4 bases from V and 5 bases from J, leaving 5 bases between. The CDR3 length is 10 residues. CDR3 residues: CSVGGTEAFF. The CDR3 coding sequence is TGCAGCGTTGGGGGGACTGAAGCTTTCTTT.

The J gene is TRBJ1-1, the V gene TRBV25-1; D remains unclear. In germline, CDR1 is MGHDK, CDR2 SYGVNS. Trimming stripped 6 bases from V and 1 base from J, with 9 bases between. The CDR3 is 13 residues long. This CDR3 is CASSFEENTEAFF. The CDR3 DNA reads as TGTGCCAGCAGCTTTGAAGAGAACACTGAAGCTTTCTTT. Full variable domain (remainder filled in from reference TRBV25-1 and TRBJ1-1): EADIYQTPRYLVIGTGKKITLECSQTMGHDKMYWYQQDPGMELHLIHYSYGVNSTEKGDLSSESTVSRIRTEHFPLTLESARPSHTSQYLCASSFEENTEAFFGQGTRLTVV.

The chain recombines TRBV20-1 with TRBJ2-5; D gene uncertain. This CDR3 is built from 10 residues. V lost 6 bases and J lost 8, with 10 bases in between. Germline V gene sequence: CDR1 DFQATT, CDR2 SNEGSKA (reference sequence). For the CDR3, the DNA is TGCAGTGCGCCCATCGGAACCCAGTACTTC. Its translation: CSAPIGTQYF.

The J gene is TRBJ1-5, the V gene TRBV27, with 7 bases fitting TRBD1. Germline V gene data show CDR1 as MNHEY and CDR2 as SMNVEV (reference sequence). The V segment lost 5 bases and the J segment 7 bases; nucleotides outside the gene matches: 8. The CDR3 is 14 residues long. DNA for the CDR3: TGTGCCAGCAGTCCCAGGACAGGAGGCCAGCCCCAGCATTTT. Translating it yields CASSPRTGGQPQHF.

The genes are TRBV15 and TRBJ1-3; TRBD1 might be the D (5 bases). The germline V gene encodes CDR1 LNHNV and CDR2 YYDKDF (reference sequence). Between the trimmed V and J ends, which lost 1 base and 4 bases, there was a span of 11 bases. This CDR3 is 15 amino acids long. The CDR3 DNA reads TGTGCCACCAGCAGAGGCAGGGATATCGGAAACACCATATATTTT. It translates to CATSRGRDIGNTIYF.

J is TRBJ2-1 and V is TRBV30; 9 bases fit TRBD2. Germline V gene data show CDR1 as GTSNPN and CDR2 as SVGIG (reference sequence). CDR3 length equals 17 residues. Unmatched junction bases numbered 18, after V lost 4 bases and J lost 8 bases. CDR3 sequence reads: CAWNKWRTTGLAYEQFF. The CDR3 region has the DNA TGTGCCTGGAATAAGTGGAGGACGACGGGACTAGCCTATGAGCAGTTCTTC. The full variable domain, rest sourced from reference TRBV30 and TRBJ2-1, is SQTIHQWPATLVQPVGSPLSLECTVEGTSNPNLYWYRQAAGRGLQLLFYSVGIGQISSEVPQNLSASRPQDRQFILSSKKLLLSDSGFYLCAWNKWRTTGLAYEQFFGPGTRLTVL.

The rearrangement joins TRBV29-1 to TRBJ1-1; D might be TRBD1 (6 bases). V dropped 2 bases and J dropped 2 bases, with 15 bases sitting between them. The CDR3 spans 15 residues. The V gene's germline CDR1 is SQVTM and CDR2 ANQGSEA. The CDR3 loop is CSVELKGRGNTEAFF. The CDR3 DNA reads as TGCAGCGTTGAATTGAAGGGCAGGGGAAACACTGAAGCTTTCTTT.

There are a few counts of this clone. The rearrangement uses TRBV7-2 and TRBJ2-5; D not certain. Trimming shortened V by 0 bases and J by 3 bases, and 11 bases separated the two germline ends. The CDR3 contains 15 residues. Germline loops: CDR1 SGHTA, CDR2 FQGNSA. The CDR3 sequence is CASSLAQIRKETQYF. The CDR3 coding sequence is TGTGCCAGCAGCTTAGCCCAGATCCGAAAAGAGACCCAGTACTTC.

The chain recombines TRBV4-3 with TRBJ2-5, with D possibly TRBD1 on 5 matching bases. This CDR3 has 15 residues. Trimming took off 4 bases at V and 5 bases at J, with 17 bases between the two ends. CDR1 is LGHNA, CDR2 YSLEER, per germline. CDR3 nucleotide sequence: TGCGCCAGCAGCCTTTCCCCCAGGGTTACCGAGACCCAGTACTTC. It encodes CASSLSPRVTETQYF.

This clone appeared a few times. The chain recombines TRBV7-2 with TRBJ2-3, with 10 bases aligning to TRBD1. The germline V gene has CDR1 SGHTA and CDR2 FQGNSA. The CDR3 has 14 residues. V shed 4 bases, J shed 3 bases, and the junction held 1 base outside the gene matches. The chain's CDR3 is CASSWTGGTDTQYF. For the CDR3, the DNA is TGTGCCAGCAGCTGGACAGGGGGTACAGATACGCAGTATTTT.

The CDR3 DNA follows: TGTGCCAGCAGCTTAGATGTACTCCAAGAGACCCAGTACTTC. This codes for CASSLDVLQETQYF. The rearrangement links TRBV11-3 to TRBJ2-5; no definite D call. Trimming removed 0 bases from V and 1 base from J, with 6 bases in between. Per germline, CDR1 SGHNT and CDR2 YENEEA. The CDR3 runs 14 residues.

V and J are TRBV7-2 and TRBJ2-7; D possibly matches TRBD1 or TRBD2 (6 bases each). The ends were cut back, 4 bases at V and 3 bases at J, with 16 bases in the middle. The CDR3 totals 15 residues. Germline V CDR1 and CDR2: SGHTA, FQGNSA. The CDR3 region is CASSSEGGQGYEQYF. The CDR3 coding sequence is TGTGCCAGCAGCTCCGAGGGGGGCCAAGGCTACGAGCAGTACTTC. Complete variable domain (other parts from reference TRBV7-2 and TRBJ2-7): GAGVSQSPSNKVTEKGKDVELRCDPISGHTALYWYRQSLGQGLEFLIYFQGNSAPDKSGLPSDRFSAERTGGSVSTLTIQRTQQEDSAVYLCASSSEGGQGYEQYFGPGTRLTVT.

V is TRBV10-3 and J is TRBJ2-7; TRBD2 might be the D (6 bases). The CDR3 runs to 13 residues. Trimming took off 3 bases at V and 5 bases at J, with 11 bases between the two ends. Germline assignment: CDR1 ENHRY and CDR2 SYGVKD. This CDR3 is CAISDRGTHEQYF. The CDR3 region has the DNA TGTGCCATCAGTGACCGGGGGACCCACGAGCAGTACTTC.

The chain carries TRBV4-3 and TRBJ1-2; TRBD1 aligns across 9 bases. Germline assignment: CDR1 LGHNA and CDR2 YSLEER. The CDR3 spans 14 residues. V gave up 1 base and J gave up 8 bases; unmatched junction bases: 5. The CDR3 loop reads CASSQGTGEIGYTF. CDR3 bases: TGCGCCAGCAGCCAAGGGACAGGGGAGATAGGCTACACCTTC.

This clone was seen once. The chain employs TRBV6-5 and TRBJ1-2; D is uncertain. Trimming took 7 bases from V and 2 from J, leaving 17 bases between them. Germline values: CDR1 MNHEY, CDR2 SVGAGI. The length of the CDR3 is 15 residues. CDR3 sequence reads: CASTNGFLGNYGYTF. CDR3 coding DNA: TGTGCCAGCACCAACGGGTTCTTGGGGAACTATGGCTACACCTTC.

V is TRBV6-5 and J is TRBJ1-1, with D unresolved. The germline V gene has CDR1 MNHEY and CDR2 SVGAGI. CDR3 length: 13 residues. Between the trimmed V and J ends, which lost 7 bases and 6 bases, there was a span of 15 bases. CDR3 nucleotides: TGTGCCAGCACCCTCCGAGGAAGAGCTGAAGCTTTCTTT. Residues: CASTLRGRAEAFF.